Below are 17 T cell receptor beta chains sequenced from a single sample in a study of T cell responses to AZD1222 COVID-19 vaccine. Repertoires were generated with immunoSEQ multiplex PCR, while TCRdb's copy carries only in-frame clones and drops some. The repertoire includes 200,000 to 250,000 clones, roughly 91% of them detected once, and less than 1.2% sits in the top ten. This sample comprised peripheral blood, obtained on day 0 of MenACWY control vaccination. These receptors came from an adult in good health.

V gene TRBV18 combines with J gene TRBJ1-1; tentative D call: TRBD1 (6 bases). The CDR3 is 14 amino acids. Germline V CDR1 and CDR2: KGHSH, LQKENI. Between the trimmed V and J ends, which lost 5 bases and 0 bases, there was a span of 10 bases. Here the CDR3 DNA reads TGTGCCAGCTCATCACAGGGTCTGAACACTGAAGCTTTCTTT. It encodes CASSSQGLNTEAFF.

V gene TRBV9 combines with J gene TRBJ1-4, with D unresolved. The ends were cut back, 3 bases at V and 7 bases at J, with 7 bases in the middle. Germline V lookup: CDR1 SGDLS, CDR2 YYNGEE. This CDR3 comprises 12 residues. The CDR3 DNA follows: TGTGCCAGCAGCGAAGATAGTGAAAAACTGTTTTTT. Amino acids: CASSEDSEKLFF.

This rearrangement joins TRBV27 to TRBJ1-1; possibly TRBD1 for D (5 bases). This CDR3 has 15 residues. Germline CDR1 reads MNHEY; CDR2 reads SMNVEV (reference sequence). Between the trimmed V and J ends, which lost 2 bases and 4 bases, there was a span of 14 bases. CDR3 nucleotide sequence: TGTGCCAGCAGTTTAGCCCGGGGGAGGGGCACTGAAGCTTTCTTT. Translated, it gives CASSLARGRGTEAFF.

The CDR3 reads CASSELGTGLTGANVLTF. The CDR3 DNA sequence: TGTGCCAGCAGTGAATTGGGAACAGGGCTCACTGGGGCCAACGTCCTGACTTTC. The rearrangement links TRBV6-1 to TRBJ2-6, with D possibly being TRBD1 (6 bases). With 2 bases removed from V and 2 bases from J, the gap between germline ends came to 16 bases. The CDR3 spans 18 residues. Germline V CDR1 and CDR2: MNHNS, SASEGT.

In its sample, this clone was seen once. V gene TRBV5-1 combines with J gene TRBJ1-2; D possibly corresponds to TRBD1 (6 bases). The CDR3 runs to 13 residues. Germline-derived CDR1 and CDR2 are SGHRS and YFSETQ. Trimming took 4 bases from V and 5 from J, leaving 12 bases between them. This CDR3 is CASSVDSVYGYTF. In DNA form, the CDR3 reads TGCGCCAGCAGCGTGGACAGTGTATATGGCTACACCTTC.

The sample holds one count of this clone. The chain carries TRBV7-9 and TRBJ2-3; the D is unclear. Trimming took off 5 bases at V and 0 bases at J, with 12 bases between the two ends. CDR3 length: 15 residues. Germline CDR1 is SEHNR and CDR2 is FQNEAQ (reference sequence). Written as DNA, the CDR3 is TGTGCCAGCAGCCCTTTAGACACTAGCACAGATACGCAGTATTTT. Residues: CASSPLDTSTDTQYF.

The chain uses TRBV3-1 (or the pseudogene TRBV3-2) and TRBJ1-5, with D maybe TRBD1 (5 bases). V was cut by 2 bases and J by 2 bases, with 13 bases left in between. The CDR3 has 16 amino acids. The germline V gene has CDR1 LGHDT and CDR2 YNNKEL (reference sequence). CDR3 protein: CASSQSGTGGNQPQHF. CDR3 coding DNA: TGTGCCAGCAGCCAATCCGGGACGGGAGGCAATCAGCCCCAGCATTTT.

The rearrangement links TRBV11-3 to TRBJ2-3, with 12 bases that match TRBD2. V lost 5 bases, J lost 5 bases, and 14 bases stayed unmatched. Germline V gives CDR1 SGHNT, CDR2 YENEEA. This CDR3 is 18 amino acids long. The CDR3 spells CASSRGTLAGGPGDTQYF. The CDR3 bases are TGTGCCAGCAGCAGAGGAACGCTAGCGGGGGGGCCTGGAGATACGCAGTATTTT.

This clone was counted a single time. The CDR3 reads CASSFNRNRGNEKLFF. In DNA, the CDR3 is TGTGCCAGCAGCTTCAATCGGAACAGGGGCAATGAAAAACTGTTTTTT. The chain recombines TRBV7-9 with TRBJ1-4; 7 nucleotides agree with TRBD1. Trimming removed 3 bases from V and 5 bases from J; junction bases left unmatched: 9. From germline, CDR1 is SEHNR and CDR2 FQNEAQ (reference sequence). The CDR3 length is 16 residues.

V gene TRBV18 combines with J gene TRBJ1-4, with 8 bases that match TRBD1. Germline V gives CDR1 KGHSH, CDR2 LQKENI. Trimming took 3 bases from V and 4 from J; bases not matched to a gene: 4. The CDR3 runs 15 residues. CDR3 sequence reads: CASSPRGQVNEKLFF. The CDR3 nucleotides are TGTGCCAGCTCACCTAGGGGACAGGTTAATGAAAAACTGTTTTTT.

The sample holds a few counts of this clone. V is TRBV6-5 and J is TRBJ1-2, with D uncertain. Trimming left V 2 bases short and J 4 bases short, with 11 bases between. CDR1 MNHEY and CDR2 SVGAGI come from the germline V gene. This CDR3 has 14 amino acids. Here the CDR3 DNA reads TGTGCCAGCAGTTACGTACGGGATATCTATGGCTACACCTTC. The encoded protein is CASSYVRDIYGYTF.

This chain connects TRBV19 to TRBJ2-1; 7 bases match TRBD2. CDR1 is LNHDA, CDR2 SQIVND, per germline (reference sequence). V was pared by 2 bases and J by 3 bases, with 4 bases of the junction left unmatched. The CDR3 loop spans 15 amino acids. The CDR3 protein is CASSISGGLYNEQFF. The CDR3 DNA reads TGTGCCAGTAGTATATCGGGGGGTCTCTACAATGAGCAGTTCTTC.

The gene calls are TRBV18 and TRBJ1-5; no clear D. V was clipped by 3 bases and J by 1 base, with 16 bases between them. Germline V gene lookup returns CDR1 KGHSH and CDR2 LQKENI. This CDR3 contains 17 residues. The CDR3 DNA is TGTGCCAGCTCACCCCAGCAGACCGCAAAAAGCAATCAGCCCCAGCATTTT. Its translation: CASSPQQTAKSNQPQHF. The variable domain in full, with the rest retrieved from reference TRBV18 and TRBJ1-5, is NAGVMQNPRHLVRRRGQEARLRCSPMKGHSHVYWYRQLPEEGLKFMVYLQKENIIDESGMPKERFSAEFPKEGPSILRIQQVVRGDSAAYFCASSPQQTAKSNQPQHFGDGTRLSIL.

In its sample, this clone was seen many times. The chain is built from TRBV11-2 and TRBJ1-2; 8 nucleotides agree with TRBD1. CDR3 length: 14 amino acids. V dropped 5 bases and J dropped 4; count of bases not matched to a gene: 6. Per germline, CDR1 SGHAT and CDR2 FQNNGV. DNA of the CDR3: TGTGCCAGCAGCCCAACAGGGGGTAGCTATGGCTACACCTTC. It is translated as CASSPTGGSYGYTF. The whole variable domain, filled in from reference TRBV11-2 and TRBJ1-2, reads EAGVAQSPRYKIIEKRQSVAFWCNPISGHATLYWYQQILGQGPKLLIQFQNNGVVDDSQLPKDRFSAERLKGVDSTLKIQPAKLEDSAVYLCASSPTGGSYGYTFGSGTRLTVV.

The DNA of the CDR3 is TGCGCCAGCAGCCAAGTATCCCTACCTATGACAGGGAACAACGTCTACACCTTC. Amino acid sequence: CASSQVSLPMTGNNVYTF. The chain has TRBV4-1 and TRBJ1-2; TRBD1 matches 7 bases. Per germline, CDR1 MGHRA and CDR2 YSYEKL. Trimming removed 1 base from V and 10 bases from J; junction bases left unmatched: 21. This CDR3 region has 18 residues.

The chain recombines TRBV10-3 with TRBJ2-1, with 7 bases that match TRBD1. J gave up 0 bases and V 6 bases, and 5 bases lay outside the gene matches. CDR1 ENHRY and CDR2 SYGVKD come from the germline V gene. CDR3 size: 15 residues. CDR3 residues: CAISLGTASYNEQFF. Written as DNA, the CDR3 is TGTGCCATCAGCCTCGGGACAGCCTCCTACAATGAGCAGTTCTTC.

V is TRBV19 and J is TRBJ2-7; D might be TRBD2 (5 bases). V lost 1 base and J 0 bases, leaving 13 bases between the germline ends. CDR1 is LNHDA, CDR2 SQIVND, per germline (reference sequence). The CDR3 has 16 amino acids. The CDR3 sequence is CASSIGPERSSYEQYF. CDR3 nucleotide sequence: TGTGCCAGTAGTATAGGACCCGAGCGGAGCTCCTACGAGCAGTACTTC.